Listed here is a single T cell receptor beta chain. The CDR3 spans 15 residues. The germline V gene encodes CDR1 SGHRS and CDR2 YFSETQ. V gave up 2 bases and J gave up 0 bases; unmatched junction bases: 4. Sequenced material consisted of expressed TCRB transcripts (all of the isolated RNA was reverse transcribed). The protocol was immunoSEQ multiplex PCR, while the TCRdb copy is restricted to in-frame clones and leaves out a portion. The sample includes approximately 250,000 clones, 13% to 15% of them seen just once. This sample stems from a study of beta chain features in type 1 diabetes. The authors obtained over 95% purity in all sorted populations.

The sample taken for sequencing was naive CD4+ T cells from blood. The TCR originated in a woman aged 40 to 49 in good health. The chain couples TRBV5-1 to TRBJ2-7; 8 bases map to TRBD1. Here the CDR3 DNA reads TGCGCCAGCAGCTTATCGACAGGGGACTCCTACGAGCAGTACTTC. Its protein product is CASSLSTGDSYEQYF.